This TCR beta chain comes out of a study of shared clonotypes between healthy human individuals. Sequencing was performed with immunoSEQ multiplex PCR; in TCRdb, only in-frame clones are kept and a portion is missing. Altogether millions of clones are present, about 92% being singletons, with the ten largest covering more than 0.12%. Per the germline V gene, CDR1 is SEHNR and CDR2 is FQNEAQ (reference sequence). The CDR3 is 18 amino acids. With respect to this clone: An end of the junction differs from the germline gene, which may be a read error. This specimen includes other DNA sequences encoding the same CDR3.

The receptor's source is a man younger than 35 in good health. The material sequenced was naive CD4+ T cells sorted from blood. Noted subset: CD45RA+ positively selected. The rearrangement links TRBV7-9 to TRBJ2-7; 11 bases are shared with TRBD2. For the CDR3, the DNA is TGCGCCAGCAGCTTAGCGATGGCTGGTAGCGGGAGGGACTACGAGCAGTACTTC. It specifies CASSLAMAGSGRDYEQYF.